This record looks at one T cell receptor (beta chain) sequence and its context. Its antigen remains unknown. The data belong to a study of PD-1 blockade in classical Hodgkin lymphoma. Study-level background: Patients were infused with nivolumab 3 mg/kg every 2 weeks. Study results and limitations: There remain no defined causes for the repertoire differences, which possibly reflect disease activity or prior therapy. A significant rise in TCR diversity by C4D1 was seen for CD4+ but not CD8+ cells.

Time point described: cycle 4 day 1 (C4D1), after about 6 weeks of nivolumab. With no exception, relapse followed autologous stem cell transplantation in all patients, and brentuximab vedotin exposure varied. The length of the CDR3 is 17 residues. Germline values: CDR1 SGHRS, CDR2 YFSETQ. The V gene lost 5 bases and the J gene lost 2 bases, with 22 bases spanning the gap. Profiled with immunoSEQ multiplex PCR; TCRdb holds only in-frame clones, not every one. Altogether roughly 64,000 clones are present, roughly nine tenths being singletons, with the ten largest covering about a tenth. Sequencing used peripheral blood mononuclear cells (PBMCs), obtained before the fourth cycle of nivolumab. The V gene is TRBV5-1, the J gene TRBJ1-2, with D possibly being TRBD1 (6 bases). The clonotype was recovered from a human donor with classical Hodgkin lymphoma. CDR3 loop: CASSSPRGRLQNYGYTF. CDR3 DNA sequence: TGCGCCAGCAGTTCTCCGAGGGGGAGGCTACAAAACTATGGCTACACCTTC.